This T cell receptor beta chain originates from a study of cytomegalovirus exposure and HLA in healthy donors. At the level of the study: An earlier analysis found under 130 million unique TCR beta sequences from around 180 million T cells. Roughly 80% of more than 300 genotyped donors fell in the Caucasian-associated ancestry cluster.

Findings and limits, study-wide: It was approximately 160 TCR beta chains that were listed as cytomegalovirus-associated.

As concerns this clone: Its target is unknown.

The PCR contained 60 Vbeta and 13 Jbeta primers. In the authors' workflow: As a later analysis found, there were 82 million or so unique TCR beta chains, of which 8.5 million to 14 million were shared. Sequencing was performed with immunoSEQ multiplex PCR; in TCRdb, only in-frame clones are kept and a portion is missing. Clonal size and the V and J genes are those of that table, whereas D and trimming came from the DNA. The sample carries about 130,000 clones, around three quarters recorded once. V was clipped by 2 bases and J by 6 bases; unmatched bases: 9. CDR3 size: 15 residues. Germline V lookup: CDR1 SGHTA, CDR2 FQGNSA.

This TCR was recovered from a woman aged 45-60 years in good health and CMV-seronegative. This chain uses TRBV7-2 with TRBJ1-1, with 7 nucleotides matching TRBD1. Sequencing was performed on PBMCs. The CDR3 spells CASSLNRGRMAEAFF. The CDR3 bases are TGTGCCAGCAGCTTAAACAGGGGCCGAATGGCTGAAGCTTTCTTT.